One sample yielded the 20 T cell receptor beta chains listed below, sequenced in a study of blood T cell repertoires in COVID-19 (TCRdb year 2020). Library preparation was by the immunoSEQ multiplex PCR assay. The immuneACCESS repertoire file appears here via TCRdb, limited to in-frame rearrangements. These files lack a portion of the clones; in checked studies, under half of the deficit traces to unresolved V genes, and the cause of the others is not known. This sample has 310,000 or so clones in its table, and roughly nine tenths of those were observed once. The ten largest clones add up to under 7.5% of the sample. Sequencing was performed on peripheral blood. These receptors came from a man between 18 and 29 years old who had recovered from COVID-19.

The gene calls are TRBV7-9 and TRBJ1-4, with 7 bases that match TRBD1. The CDR3 is 16 residues long. Trimming removed 6 bases from V and 8 bases from J; junction bases left unmatched: 15. Germline V gene data show CDR1 as SEHNR and CDR2 as FQNEAQ (reference sequence). The DNA for the CDR3 is TGTGCCAGCAGTCCACGGGGGTCGACAGGGTCGGAAAAACTGTTTTTT. This translates into CASSPRGSTGSEKLFF.

The chain joins TRBV19 to TRBJ2-5; tentatively, D is TRBD2 (5 bases). This CDR3 has 15 amino acids. The V and J ends lost 5 bases and 2 bases respectively, with 15 bases between them. Germline values: CDR1 LNHDA, CDR2 SQIVND (reference sequence). The DNA for the CDR3 is TGTGCCAGTAGTTTGGCCGGGGATACACAAGAGACCCAGTACTTC. It translates to CASSLAGDTQETQYF.

The rearrangement links TRBV4-3 to TRBJ1-6; 8 bases match TRBD1. The length of the CDR3 is 15 residues. Trimming took 5 bases from V and 8 from J; bases not matched to a gene: 8. The germline CDR1 and CDR2 sequences are LGHNA and YSLEER. DNA of the CDR3: TGCGCCAGCAGCGAGGACAGGGTGTTGGATTCACCCCTCCACTTT. This sequence encodes CASSEDRVLDSPLHF.

The V and J genes are TRBV28 and TRBJ1-5; TRBD1 aligns across 9 bases. Germline V gives CDR1 MDHEN, CDR2 SYDVKM. The CDR3 extends over 16 amino acids. The junction had 8 bases not matched to a gene; V was cut back by 4 bases and J by 4 bases. CDR3 amino acids: CASSSPTGGYNQPQHF. The CDR3 DNA reads as TGTGCCAGCAGTTCACCGACAGGGGGTTATAATCAGCCCCAGCATTTT.

This chain connects TRBV5-6 to TRBJ2-7; the match to TRBD1 covers 9 bases. CDR3 length: 14 residues. J gave up 3 bases and V 4 bases, and 5 bases lay outside the gene matches. Germline V gene data show CDR1 as SGHDT and CDR2 as YYEEEE. CDR3 in amino acids: CASSPGQGSYEQYF. CDR3 DNA: TGTGCCAGCAGCCCGGGACAGGGTAGCTACGAGCAGTACTTC.

J is TRBJ2-7 and V is TRBV5-4, with D possibly matching TRBD1 (8 bases). Germline V gene lookup returns CDR1 SGHNT and CDR2 YYREEE (reference sequence). V shed 6 bases and J shed 6 bases, with 25 bases lying between them. The CDR3 covers 16 residues. The CDR3 spells CASTGGTGTTHGEQYF. As DNA, the CDR3 is TGTGCCAGCACCGGGGGGACAGGAACAACCCATGGCGAGCAGTACTTC.

This clone was counted once. The rearrangement links TRBV5-6 to TRBJ1-5; 8 nucleotides match TRBD1. From germline, CDR1 is SGHDT and CDR2 YYEEEE. This CDR3 has 15 amino acids. Trimming took 3 bases from V and 5 from J; bases not matched to a gene: 7. The CDR3 DNA is TGTGCCAGCAGCTATTACCGGGACAGGCATCAGCCCCAGCATTTT. This gives the protein CASSYYRDRHQPQHF.

This clone appeared a few times. The V call is TRBV27, the J call TRBJ1-1; 8 bases map to TRBD1. Losses at the gene ends were 5 bases for V and 1 base for J; bases not matched to a gene: 6. The germline CDR1 and CDR2 sequences are MNHEY and SMNVEV (reference sequence). The CDR3 totals 15 residues. CDR3 loop: CASSAHGQGNTEAFF. Written as DNA, the CDR3 is TGTGCCAGCAGTGCCCACGGACAGGGGAACACTGAAGCTTTCTTT.

This chain joins TRBV19 and TRBJ2-3, with TRBD1 matching 8 bases. Germline assignment: CDR1 LNHDA and CDR2 SQIVND (reference sequence). V was clipped by 5 bases and J by 4 bases; unmatched bases: 2. This CDR3 spans 13 amino acids. The CDR3 here is CASSVQGADTQYF. For the CDR3, the DNA is TGTGCCAGTAGTGTACAGGGGGCAGATACGCAGTATTTT.

The J gene is TRBJ2-1, the V gene TRBV5-1; the match to TRBD2 covers 7 bases. The CDR3 has 14 amino acids. V lost 2 bases, J lost 7 bases, and 6 bases stayed unmatched. Germline assignment: CDR1 SGHRS and CDR2 YFSETQ. The CDR3 DNA reads as TGCGCCAGCAGCTTAGGGGAGGGGATAAATGAGCAGTTCTTC. Translated: CASSLGEGINEQFF. Combining the CDR3 with reference TRBV5-1 and TRBJ2-1 gives the whole variable domain KAGVTQTPRYLIKTRGQQVTLSCSPISGHRSVSWYQQTPGQGLQFLFEYFSETQRNKGNFPGRFSGRQFSNSRSEMNVSTLELGDSALYLCASSLGEGINEQFFGPGTRLTVL.

The V and J genes are TRBV15 and TRBJ2-7, with a tentative D call TRBD1 (6 bases). Germline CDR1 LNHNV, CDR2 YYDKDF (reference sequence). The CDR3 extends over 13 amino acids. Trimming stripped 11 bases from V and 3 bases from J, with 17 bases between. This CDR3 reads CAVKNRESYEQYF. The CDR3 DNA is TGTGCCGTCAAGAACAGGGAAAGCTACGAGCAGTACTTC.

This sequence joins TRBV19 and TRBJ1-1, with D possibly being TRBD1 (5 bases). The CDR3 has 15 amino acids. Germline V gene sequence: CDR1 LNHDA, CDR2 SQIVND (reference sequence). V was shortened by 3 bases and J by 2 bases, with 13 bases between the two germline ends. The CDR3 loop reads CASSIQGGANTEAFF. Written as DNA, the CDR3 is TGTGCCAGTAGTATCCAGGGAGGGGCCAACACTGAAGCTTTCTTT.

To note about this clone: Compared with germline, one end of the junction differs, possibly owing to a read error. The chain uses TRBV30 and TRBJ1-2, with D hard to call. Germline lookup yields CDR1 GTSNPN and CDR2 SVGIG (reference sequence). The CDR3 is 11 residues long. CDR3: CAWSERGQSSF. In DNA, the CDR3 is TGTGCCTGGAGTGAGCGGGGTCAAAGCTCCTTC.

This chain joins TRBV5-4 and TRBJ1-1; 9 bases align to TRBD1. The CDR3 is made up of 15 amino acids. The V and J ends lost 4 bases and 4 bases, in that order; junction bases with no gene match: 8. Looked up from germline, CDR1 is SGHNT and CDR2 is YYREEE (reference sequence). Here the CDR3 reads CASSITGGGITEAFF. As DNA, the CDR3 is TGTGCCAGCAGCATTACAGGGGGCGGGATCACTGAAGCTTTCTTT.

The chain links TRBV3-1 (or the pseudogene TRBV3-2) to TRBJ2-1, with TRBD2 matching over 9 bases. The CDR3 length is 17 residues. Unmatched junction bases numbered 8, after V lost 1 base and J lost 4 bases. Germline CDR1 reads LGHDT; CDR2 reads YNNKEL (reference sequence). CDR3 nucleotides: TGTGCCAGCAGCCAAGTCCGGCGACTAGCGGCTTACAATGAGCAGTTCTTC. Its translation: CASSQVRRLAAYNEQFF.

The chain joins TRBV24-1 to TRBJ2-7; D is possibly TRBD2 (5 bases). The CDR3 covers 19 residues. The germline CDR1 and CDR2 sequences are KGHDR and SFDVKD. Between the trimmed V and J ends, which lost 1 base and 3 bases, there was a span of 24 bases. The CDR3 sequence is CATSDFEGDPVRIDYEQYF. The CDR3 bases are TGTGCCACCAGTGATTTTGAGGGCGATCCTGTACGAATTGACTACGAGCAGTACTTC.

The chain combines TRBV6-4 with TRBJ1-4; 8 bases agree with TRBD1. The CDR3 is 15 residues long. J was trimmed by 10 bases and V by 0 bases; bases with no gene match: 7. The germline V gene encodes CDR1 MRHNA and CDR2 SNTAGT. The CDR3 reads CASSDSFTGGGKLFF. In nucleotides, the CDR3 is TGTGCCAGCAGTGACTCGTTTACAGGGGGAGGAAAACTGTTTTTT.

V usage is TRBV5-1 and J usage is TRBJ1-1; possible D gene TRBD1, 5 bases. CDR1 SGHRS and CDR2 YFSETQ come from the germline V gene. V dropped 4 bases and J dropped 0 bases, with 13 bases sitting between them. CDR3 length: 15 residues. The CDR3 nucleotides are TGCGCCAGCAGCCCCCAAAGGGGCCTGAACACTGAAGCTTTCTTT. Protein sequence: CASSPQRGLNTEAFF. Using reference TRBV5-1 and TRBJ1-1 for the parts outside the CDR3, the full variable domain is KAGVTQTPRYLIKTRGQQVTLSCSPISGHRSVSWYQQTPGQGLQFLFEYFSETQRNKGNFPGRFSGRQFSNSRSEMNVSTLELGDSALYLCASSPQRGLNTEAFFGQGTRLTVV.

This chain links TRBV7-9 with TRBJ2-7; no clear D gene. The CDR3 covers 15 residues. V lost 4 bases, J lost 3 bases, and 16 bases lay in between. The germline CDR1 and CDR2 sequences are SEHNR and FQNEAQ (reference sequence). The chain's CDR3 is CASSSREESFYEQYF. The DNA for the CDR3 is TGTGCCAGCAGCTCCCGAGAAGAGTCCTTCTACGAGCAGTACTTC.

This chain connects TRBV12-3 or TRBV12-4 to TRBJ2-7; D not certain. This CDR3 is built from 13 residues. Between the trimmed V and J ends, which lost 3 bases and 3 bases, there was a span of 9 bases. The DNA for the CDR3 is TGTGCCAGCAGTTTCGAGCTCGACTACGAGCAGTACTTC. Translating gives CASSFELDYEQYF.